Listed below are T cell receptor beta chains from one sample, sequenced in a study of T cells in Graves' hyperthyroidism and ophthalmopathy. TCRdb re-called the multiplex PCR reads through MiXCR, storing one row per CDR3 protein. The data hold over 650,000 distinct CDR3 sequences, with nearly 45% observed a single time. Sequencing input: peripheral blood or thyroid tissue (not recorded which). The receptors here all came from an adult man with Graves' disease, either hyperthyroidism or ophthalmopathy (not recorded which). The CDR3 runs from the conserved cysteine through the conserved F or W. D genes are given only for firm matches. Size tells how often a clone was seen (once, few, many) or the class of an expanded clone, and some rows leave it out.

d_call,v_call,clone_size,j_call,cdr3_nt,cdr3_aa
-,TRBV15,-,TRBJ2-5,TGTGCCACCAGCAGGCTATCGTACCAAGAGACCCAGTACTTC,CATSRLSYQETQYF
TRBD1,TRBV11-1,-,TRBJ2-5,TGTGCCAGCAGCTACCCGGACAGGGGGGCCGAGACCCAGTACTTC,CASSYPDRGAETQYF
-,TRBV29-1,-,TRBJ1-2,TGCAGCGTTGTCCCCAGCAGTCTGGGTCTTGGCGGCTACACCTTC,CSVVPSSLGLGGYTF
-,TRBV29-1,many,TRBJ1-4,TGCAGCGTTGGCGCAACTAATGAAAAACTGTTTTTT,CSVGATNEKLFF
-,TRBV14,-,TRBJ1-2,TGTGCCAGCAGCCCCGAAAATGACAGGACCTTACATGGCTACACCTTC,CASSPENDRTLHGYTF
TRBD1,TRBV29-1,-,TRBJ1-1,TGCAGCGTTGGACCGGGACAGGGGGCGTTGACTGAAGCTTTCTTT,CSVGPGQGALTEAFF
-,TRBV5-4,-,TRBJ1-6,TGTGCCAGCAGCACTGTGGGGTCACCCCTCCACTTT,CASSTVGSPLHF
TRBD1,TRBV20-1,-,TRBJ2-7,TGCAGTGCTAGCCCAGGGACAGGATTTCCCTACGAGCAGTACTTC,CSASPGTGFPYEQYF
-,TRBV2,many,TRBJ1-5,TGTGCCAGCAGTGAAGAGGCACCCTCGAGGCCCCAGCATTTT,CASSEEAPSRPQHF
TRBD1,TRBV15,-,TRBJ2-7,TGTGCCACCAGCAGACTCGGGACAGGGTCCTACGAGCAGTACTTC,CATSRLGTGSYEQYF
TRBD1,TRBV6-5,-,TRBJ1-4,TGTGCCAGCAGGGGGCTACAGGGGGCGGGTGAAAAACTGTTTTTT,CASRGLQGAGEKLFF
-,TRBV25-1,-,TRBJ1-3,TGTGACCGGGGATTTGGAAACACCATATATTTT,CDRGFGNTIYF
TRBD1,TRBV4-1,once,TRBJ2-5,TGCGCCAGCAGCCAACTCCCTACAGGGGGTGGCGAGACCCAGTACTTC,CASSQLPTGGGETQYF
-,TRBV20-1,-,TRBJ2-7,TGCAGTGCTAGAGATGGGAGTAGGGGTGACTACGAGCAGTACTTC,CSARDGSRGDYEQYF
-,TRBV29-1,-,TRBJ1-5,TGCAGCGTTTCCGAAACTGGAGGCAATCAGCCCCAGCATTTT,CSVSETGGNQPQHF
-,TRBV10-2,-,TRBJ1-1,TGCGCCAGCAGTGAGTCAAAGGGGCCGAGCACTGAAGCTTTCTTT,CASSESKGPSTEAFF
-,TRBV6-1,-,TRBJ1-6,TGTGCCAGCAGTCCCAGGGGAAGATCTTATAATTCACCCCTCCACTTT,CASSPRGRSYNSPLHF
-,TRBV7-9,once,TRBJ1-3,TGTGCCAGCAGCTTAGTAGCGGCGGGGGCAGGGGCTGGAAACACCATATATTTT,CASSLVAAGAGAGNTIYF
-,TRBV11-2,many,TRBJ1-4,TGTGCCAGCAGCTTAGATCAGACCGGGGTCGTTTTT,CASSLDQTGVVF
-,TRBV7-9,-,TRBJ1-2,TGTGCCAGCAGCGTAAGTTCCCGGGATCCTAACTATGGCTACACCTTC,CASSVSSRDPNYGYTF
-,TRBV2,-,TRBJ1-5,TGTGCCAGCAGGACCGGGACAACTCATAGCAATCAGCCCCAGCATTTT,CASRTGTTHSNQPQHF
-,TRBV29-1,-,TRBJ1-2,TGCAGCGTTGGATTCAACTATGGCTACACCTTC,CSVGFNYGYTF
TRBD2,TRBV7-2,-,TRBJ2-7,TGTGCCAGCAGCTCCCCGCGGGAGGGCCTCTACGAGCAGTACTTC,CASSSPREGLYEQYF
-,TRBV7-9,-,TRBJ1-1,TGTGCCAGCAGATCCAGGGGAATGAACACTGAAGCTTTCTTT,CASRSRGMNTEAFF
TRBD1,TRBV14,-,TRBJ2-7,TGTGCCAGCAGCCGATGGACAGGGGATCCCTACGAGCAGTACTTC,CASSRWTGDPYEQYF
TRBD1,TRBV20-1,once,TRBJ1-5,TGCAGTGCACGGACAGGGCAAGGACAGCCCCAGCATTTT,CSARTGQGQPQHF
-,TRBV2,many,TRBJ2-6,TGTGCCAGCAGTGGCCAGGACGGAGGACCCTCTGGGGCCAACGTCCTGACTTTC,CASSGQDGGPSGANVLTF
TRBD1,TRBV25-1,-,TRBJ2-7,TGTGCCAGCAACCCCGGGACAGGGGACCCCTACGAGCAGTACTTC,CASNPGTGDPYEQYF
-,TRBV19,few,TRBJ1-3,TGTGCCAGTACTACAGGAAACACCATATATTTT,CASTTGNTIYF
-,TRBV20-1,-,TRBJ2-5,TGCAGTGCTAGAGCGCCCCTAGCCCACGAGACCCAGTACTTC,CSARAPLAHETQYF
-,TRBV24-1,many,TRBJ2-7,TGTGCCACCAGTGAAGGTTACGAGCAGTACTTC,CATSEGYEQYF
TRBD1,TRBV6-5,many,TRBJ1-2,TGTGCCAGCAGTTACTCCACAGGGGTACGGGGCTACACCTTC,CASSYSTGVRGYTF
-,TRBV6-4,-,TRBJ2-5,TGTGCCATTCGGACAGCGGAACAAGAGACCCAGTACTTC,CAIRTAEQETQYF
TRBD1,TRBV10-1,-,TRBJ1-2,TGTGCCATCCCAGCCCGGTCCGGGACAGGCAACTATGGCTACACCTTC,CAIPARSGTGNYGYTF
-,TRBV29-1,-,TRBJ1-2,TGCAGCGTTGAACATCAGGGAGAATATGGCTACACCTTC,CSVEHQGEYGYTF
TRBD1,TRBV6-5,-,TRBJ1-4,TGTGCCAGCAGGGCCGGGACAGGCCGGGAAAAACTGTTTTTT,CASRAGTGREKLFF
TRBD1,TRBV6-1,-,TRBJ1-2,TGTGCCAGTAGACAGGGTGCCGGATCTTCCTATGGCTACACCTTC,CASRQGAGSSYGYTF
TRBD1,TRBV12-3/TRBV12-4,few,TRBJ1-2,TGTGCCAGCAGCCGAGCCGGGACAGGGGACTATGGCTACACCTTC,CASSRAGTGDYGYTF
-,TRBV15,many,TRBJ1-5,TGTGCCACCAGCAGAGGGTCTCCTAGCAATCAGCCCCAGCATTTT,CATSRGSPSNQPQHF
-,TRBV29-1,many,TRBJ1-2,TGCAGCGTTGACAGACGGGGCTACACCTTC,CSVDRRGYTF
-,TRBV7-2,-,TRBJ1-1,TGTGCCAGTAGTAAAGCGGGCTCCCACATTGAGAATGAAGCTTTCTTT,CASSKAGSHIENEAFF
TRBD1,TRBV7-9,-,TRBJ2-2,TGTGCCAGCAGTAACCTGAGACAGGGGTGGAACACCGGGGAGCTGTTTTTT,CASSNLRQGWNTGELFF
-,TRBV7-9,many,TRBJ1-6,TGTGCCAGCAGTCCCGATTCGAATTCACCCCTCCACTTT,CASSPDSNSPLHF
-,TRBV11-1,-,TRBJ1-2,TGTGCCAGCAGAGATGGCGGCGGAGATAACTATGGCTACACCTTC,CASRDGGGDNYGYTF
TRBD1,TRBV7-2,-,TRBJ1-2,TGTGCCAGCAGCGTCGAAACAGGGGGCGGATTTGGCTACACCTTC,CASSVETGGGFGYTF
TRBD1,TRBV20-1,few,TRBJ2-5,TGCAGTGCCGACTGGGACAGGGGGAAAGAGACCCAGTACTTC,CSADWDRGKETQYF
TRBD2,TRBV6-1,once,TRBJ2-7,TGTGCCAGCAGTTACTCACTAGCGGTCGCATTCGAGCAGTACTTC,CASSYSLAVAFEQYF
-,TRBV6-5,-,TRBJ2-7,TGTGCCAGCACGTTGGGGGCCGAGCAGTACTTC,CASTLGAEQYF
TRBD1,TRBV10-3,-,TRBJ1-1,TGTGCCATCAGTGAGGGAAACAGGGGCCTGAACACTGAAGCTTTCTTT,CAISEGNRGLNTEAFF
-,TRBV20-1,-,TRBJ2-2,TGCAGTGCAACTTGGACTCGGACCGGGGAGCTGTTTTTT,CSATWTRTGELFF
-,TRBV29-1,many,TRBJ1-1,TGCAGCGTTGCAGGCCTCGGAGCTGAAGCTTTCTTT,CSVAGLGAEAFF
TRBD1,TRBV19,few,TRBJ1-4,TGTGCCAGTAGACCGATCGACAGGGAGGGTGAAAAACTGTTTTTT,CASRPIDREGEKLFF
-,TRBV24-1,-,TRBJ2-5,TGTGCCACCAATACAGGGTACGGGGAGACCCAGTACTTC,CATNTGYGETQYF
-,TRBV20-1,-,TRBJ2-7,TGCAGTGCTAGAGATCCCTACGCAGGATACTACGAGCAGTACTTC,CSARDPYAGYYEQYF
-,TRBV7-2,few,TRBJ1-4,TGTGCCAGCAGCTTAGTAACAGGATTGAATGAAAAACTGTTTTTT,CASSLVTGLNEKLFF
-,TRBV7-9,-,TRBJ1-1,TGTGCCAGCAGCTTACCGCAAGGATTAGGGAACACTGAAGCTTTCTTT,CASSLPQGLGNTEAFF
TRBD2,TRBV15,-,TRBJ2-1,TGTGCCACCAGCAGAGACACAGGACTAGCGGGAGTGAGTGAGCAGTTCTTC,CATSRDTGLAGVSEQFF
TRBD1,TRBV24-1,-,TRBJ1-6,TGTGCCACCAGTGATGTCGGACAGGGATTCCACTTT,CATSDVGQGFHF